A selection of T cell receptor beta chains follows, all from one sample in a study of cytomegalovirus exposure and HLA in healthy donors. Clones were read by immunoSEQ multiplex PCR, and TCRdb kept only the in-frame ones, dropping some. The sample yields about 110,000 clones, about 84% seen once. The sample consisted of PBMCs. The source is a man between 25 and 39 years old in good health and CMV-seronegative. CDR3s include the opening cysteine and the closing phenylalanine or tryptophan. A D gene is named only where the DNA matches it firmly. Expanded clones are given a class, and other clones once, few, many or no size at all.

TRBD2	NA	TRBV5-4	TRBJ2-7	CASSLGLAGRYEQYF	TGTGCCAGCAGCCTAGGACTAGCGGGGCGCTACGAGCAGTACTTC
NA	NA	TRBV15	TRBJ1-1	CATKPFEGTEAFF	TGTGCCACAAAACCTTTCGAGGGTACTGAAGCTTTCTTT
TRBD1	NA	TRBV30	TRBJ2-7	CAWTIQGSEQYF	TGTGCCTGGACTATACAGGGGTCCGAGCAGTACTTC
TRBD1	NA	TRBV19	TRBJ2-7	CASGGDRVSYEQYF	TGTGCCAGTGGCGGGGACAGGGTCTCCTACGAGCAGTACTTC
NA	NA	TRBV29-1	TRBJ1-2	CSVVSREGYTF	TGCAGCGTTGTATCCCGAGAAGGCTACACCTTC
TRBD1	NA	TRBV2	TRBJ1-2	CAPRDRGRRVTDGYTF	TGTGCCCCCAGGGACAGGGGGCGCCGAGTGACGGATGGCTACACCTTC
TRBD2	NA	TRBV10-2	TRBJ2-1	CASSESSGGLSASYNEQFF	TGCGCCAGCAGTGAGTCGAGCGGGGGGCTTTCGGCCTCCTACAATGAGCAGTTCTTC
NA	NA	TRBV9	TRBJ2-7	CASSVDYGSYEQYF	TGTGCCAGCAGCGTAGATTACGGTTCCTACGAGCAGTACTTC
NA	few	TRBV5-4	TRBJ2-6	CASSLDGGKVFGANVLTF	TGTGCCAGCAGCTTGGACGGGGGTAAAGTTTTTGGGGCCAACGTCCTGACTTTC
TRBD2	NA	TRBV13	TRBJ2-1	CASSSLELAGYNEQFF	TGTGCCAGCAGCTCCCTTGAACTAGCGGGCTACAATGAGCAGTTCTTC
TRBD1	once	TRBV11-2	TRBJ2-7	CASSLGGTGVNEQYF	TGTGCCAGCAGCCTAGGAGGGACAGGGGTAAACGAGCAGTACTTC
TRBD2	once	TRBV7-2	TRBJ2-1	CASSLGLAGYNEQFF	TGTGCCAGCAGCTTAGGCCTAGCGGGCTACAATGAGCAGTTCTTC
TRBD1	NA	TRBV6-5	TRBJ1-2	CASSTGTGGGYGYTF	TGTGCCAGCAGTACAGGGACAGGGGGCGGCTATGGCTACACCTTC
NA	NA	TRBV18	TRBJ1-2	CASSPGPIGSYGYTF	TGTGCCAGCTCACCGGGCCCTATCGGTAGCTATGGCTACACCTTC
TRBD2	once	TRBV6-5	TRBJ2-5	CATRRGGVQETQYF	TGTGCCACCCGCCGGGGGGGGGTCCAAGAGACCCAGTACTTC
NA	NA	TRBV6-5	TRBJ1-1	CASSYSVEGNTEAFF	TGTGCCAGCAGTTACTCGGTTGAGGGGAACACTGAAGCTTTCTTT
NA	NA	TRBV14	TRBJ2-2	CASSQKQPTGELFF	TGTGCCAGCAGCCAAAAACAGCCCACCGGGGAGCTGTTTTTT
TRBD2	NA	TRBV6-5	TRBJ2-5	CASRGLAGRETQYF	TGTGCCAGCAGGGGACTAGCGGGGAGAGAGACCCAGTACTTC
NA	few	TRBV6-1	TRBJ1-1	CASSGSKTVNTEAFF	TGTGCCAGCAGTGGAAGTAAGACAGTTAACACTGAAGCTTTCTTT
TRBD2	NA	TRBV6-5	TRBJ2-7	CASALAGRGPYEQYF	TGTGCCAGCGCCCTAGCGGGGAGGGGGCCCTACGAGCAGTACTTC
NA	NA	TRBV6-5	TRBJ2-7	CASFSYSYEQYF	TGTGCCAGCTTTTCCTACTCCTACGAGCAGTACTTC
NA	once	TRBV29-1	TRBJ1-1	CSGRGALEAFF	TGCAGCGGGAGGGGAGCGCTTGAAGCTTTCTTT
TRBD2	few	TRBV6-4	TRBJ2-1	CASSSGSGYNEQFF	TGTGCCAGCAGTAGCGGGAGTGGCTACAATGAGCAGTTCTTC
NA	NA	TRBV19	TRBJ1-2	CASSILGRESYGYTF	TGTGCCAGTAGTATCCTGGGTCGGGAGTCCTATGGCTACACCTTC
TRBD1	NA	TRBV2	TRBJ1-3	CASSAAGGSGNTIYF	TGTGCCAGCAGTGCAGCAGGGGGCTCTGGAAACACCATATATTTT
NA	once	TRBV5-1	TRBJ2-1	CASSLVEYNEQFF	TGCGCCAGCAGCTTGGTAGAGTACAATGAGCAGTTCTTC
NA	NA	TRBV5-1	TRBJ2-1	CASSLAHNIYNEQFF	TGCGCCAGCAGCTTGGCGCACAACATCTACAATGAGCAGTTCTTC